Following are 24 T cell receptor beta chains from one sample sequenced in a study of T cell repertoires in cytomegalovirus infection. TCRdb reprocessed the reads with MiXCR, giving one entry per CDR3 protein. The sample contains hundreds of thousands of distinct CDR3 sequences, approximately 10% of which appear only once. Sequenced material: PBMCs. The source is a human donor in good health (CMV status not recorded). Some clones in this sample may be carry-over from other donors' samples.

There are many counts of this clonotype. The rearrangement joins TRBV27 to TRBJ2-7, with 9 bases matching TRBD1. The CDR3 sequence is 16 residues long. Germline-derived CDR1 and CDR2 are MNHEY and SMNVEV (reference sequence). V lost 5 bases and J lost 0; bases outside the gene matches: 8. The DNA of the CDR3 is TGTGCCAGCAGTCCGCACCGGGACAGGGCCTCCTACGAGCAGTACTTC. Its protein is CASSPHRDRASYEQYF.

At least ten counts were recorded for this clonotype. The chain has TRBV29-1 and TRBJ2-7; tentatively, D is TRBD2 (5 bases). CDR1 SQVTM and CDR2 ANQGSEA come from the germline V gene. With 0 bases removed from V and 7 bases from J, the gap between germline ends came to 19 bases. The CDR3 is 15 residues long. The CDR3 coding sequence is TGCAGCGTTGAAGATCGGGCAGCGCCTCCGGGGGAGCAGTACTTC. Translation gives CSVEDRAAPPGEQYF.

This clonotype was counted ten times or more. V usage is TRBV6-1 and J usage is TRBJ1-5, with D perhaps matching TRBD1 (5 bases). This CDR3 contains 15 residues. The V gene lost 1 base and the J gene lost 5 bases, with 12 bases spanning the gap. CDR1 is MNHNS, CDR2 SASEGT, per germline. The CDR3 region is CASSEDRDGYQPQHF. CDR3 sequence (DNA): TGTGCCAGCAGTGAAGACCGGGACGGATATCAGCCCCAGCATTTT.

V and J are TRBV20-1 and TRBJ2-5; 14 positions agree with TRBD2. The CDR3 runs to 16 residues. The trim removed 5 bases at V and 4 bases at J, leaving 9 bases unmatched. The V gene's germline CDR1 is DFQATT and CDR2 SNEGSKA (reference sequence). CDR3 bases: TGCAGTGCTTTAGGGACTAGCGGGAGAGTAAGAGAGACCCAGTACTTC. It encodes CSALGTSGRVRETQYF.

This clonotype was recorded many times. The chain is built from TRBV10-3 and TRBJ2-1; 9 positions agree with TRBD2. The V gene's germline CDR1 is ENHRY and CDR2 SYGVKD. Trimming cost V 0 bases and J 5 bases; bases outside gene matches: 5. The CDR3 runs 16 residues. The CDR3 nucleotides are TGTGCCATCAGTGAGTCGGGACTAGCTGAGAACAATGAGCAGTTCTTC. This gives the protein CAISESGLAENNEQFF.

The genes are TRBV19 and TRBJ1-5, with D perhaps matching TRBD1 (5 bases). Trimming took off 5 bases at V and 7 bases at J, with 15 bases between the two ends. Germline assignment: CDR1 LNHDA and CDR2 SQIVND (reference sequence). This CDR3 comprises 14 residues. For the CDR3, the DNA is TGTGCCAGTAGTTCAGGGCTGTCGGGGCAGCCCCAGCATTTT. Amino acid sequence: CASSSGLSGQPQHF.

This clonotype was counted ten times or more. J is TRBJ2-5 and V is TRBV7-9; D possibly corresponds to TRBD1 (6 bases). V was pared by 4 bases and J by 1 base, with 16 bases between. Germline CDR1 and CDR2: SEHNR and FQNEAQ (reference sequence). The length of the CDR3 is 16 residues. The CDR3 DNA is TGTGCCAGCAGCTCCGTTGGTACAGGGCCCCAAGAGACCCAGTACTTC. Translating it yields CASSSVGTGPQETQYF.

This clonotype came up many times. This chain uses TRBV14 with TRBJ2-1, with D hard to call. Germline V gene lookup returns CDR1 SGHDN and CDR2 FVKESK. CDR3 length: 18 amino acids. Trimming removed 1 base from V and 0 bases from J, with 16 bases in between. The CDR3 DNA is TGTGCCAGCAGCCAAGTACTGAGACTTCGTAGCTCCTACAATGAGCAGTTCTTC. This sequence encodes CASSQVLRLRSSYNEQFF.

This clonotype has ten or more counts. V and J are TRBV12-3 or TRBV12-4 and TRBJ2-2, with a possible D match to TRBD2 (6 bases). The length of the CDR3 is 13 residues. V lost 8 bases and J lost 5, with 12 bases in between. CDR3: CASPGGKTGELFF. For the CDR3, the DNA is TGTGCCAGCCCTGGGGGGAAGACCGGGGAGCTGTTTTTT.

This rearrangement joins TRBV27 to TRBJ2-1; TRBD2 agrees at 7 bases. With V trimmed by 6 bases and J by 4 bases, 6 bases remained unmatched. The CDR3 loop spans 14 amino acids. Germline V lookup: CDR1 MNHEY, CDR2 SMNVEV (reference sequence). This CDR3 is CASRELASYNEQFF. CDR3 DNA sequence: TGTGCCAGCAGGGAACTAGCGTCTTACAATGAGCAGTTCTTC.

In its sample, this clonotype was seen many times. CDR3 sequence reads: CASSYRDRGRVETQYF. DNA for the CDR3: TGTGCCAGCAGTTACCGGGACAGGGGGCGCGTAGAGACCCAGTACTTC. The J gene is TRBJ2-5, the V gene TRBV6-2 or TRBV6-3; 12 bases line up with TRBD1. V gave up 2 bases and J gave up 4 bases; unmatched junction bases: 5. Germline CDR1 and CDR2: MNHEY and SVGEGT. CDR3 size: 16 residues.

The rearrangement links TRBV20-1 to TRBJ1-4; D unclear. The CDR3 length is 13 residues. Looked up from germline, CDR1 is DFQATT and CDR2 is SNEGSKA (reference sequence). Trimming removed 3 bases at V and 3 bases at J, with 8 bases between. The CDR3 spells CSASSQSNEKLFF. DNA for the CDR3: TGCAGTGCTAGTTCGCAGTCTAATGAAAAACTGTTTTTT.

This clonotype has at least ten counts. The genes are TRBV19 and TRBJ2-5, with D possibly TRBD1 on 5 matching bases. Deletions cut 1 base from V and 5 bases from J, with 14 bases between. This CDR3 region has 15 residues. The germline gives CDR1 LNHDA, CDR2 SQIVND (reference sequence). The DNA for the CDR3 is TGTGCCAGTAGTATAGCTCAGGGTGTCCGGGAGACCCAGTACTTC. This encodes CASSIAQGVRETQYF.

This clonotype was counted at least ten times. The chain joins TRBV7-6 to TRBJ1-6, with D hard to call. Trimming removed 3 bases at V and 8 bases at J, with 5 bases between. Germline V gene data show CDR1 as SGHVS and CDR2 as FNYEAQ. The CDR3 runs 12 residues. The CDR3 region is CASSFTDSPLHF. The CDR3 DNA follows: TGTGCCAGCAGCTTCACAGATTCACCCCTCCACTTT.

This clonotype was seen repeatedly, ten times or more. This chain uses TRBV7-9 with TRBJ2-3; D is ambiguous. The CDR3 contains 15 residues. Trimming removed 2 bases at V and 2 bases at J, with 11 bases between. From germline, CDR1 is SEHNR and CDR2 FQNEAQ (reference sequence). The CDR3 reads CASSLKVSLTDTQYF. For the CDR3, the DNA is TGTGCCAGCAGCTTAAAGGTTTCCCTCACAGATACGCAGTATTTT.

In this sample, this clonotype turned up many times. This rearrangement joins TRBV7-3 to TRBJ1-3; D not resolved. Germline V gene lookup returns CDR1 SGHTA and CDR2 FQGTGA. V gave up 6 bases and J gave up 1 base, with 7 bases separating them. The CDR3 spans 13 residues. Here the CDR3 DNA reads TGTGCCAGCAGTCAGTCTTCTGGAAACACCATATATTTT. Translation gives CASSQSSGNTIYF.

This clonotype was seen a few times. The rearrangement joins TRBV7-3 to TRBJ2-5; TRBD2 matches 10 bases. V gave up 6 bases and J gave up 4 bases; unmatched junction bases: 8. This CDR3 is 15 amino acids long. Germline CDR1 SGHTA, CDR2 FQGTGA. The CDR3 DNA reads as TGTGCCAGCAGACGAAGCGGGGGGGCCGGAGAGACCCAGTACTTC. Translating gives CASRRSGGAGETQYF.

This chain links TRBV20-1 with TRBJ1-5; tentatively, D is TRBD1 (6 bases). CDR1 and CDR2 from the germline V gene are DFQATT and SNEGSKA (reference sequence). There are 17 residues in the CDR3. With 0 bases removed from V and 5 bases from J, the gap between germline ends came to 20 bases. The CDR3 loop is CSARDDGQLGPYQPQHF. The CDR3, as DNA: TGCAGTGCTAGAGACGACGGACAGCTCGGTCCCTATCAGCCCCAGCATTTT.

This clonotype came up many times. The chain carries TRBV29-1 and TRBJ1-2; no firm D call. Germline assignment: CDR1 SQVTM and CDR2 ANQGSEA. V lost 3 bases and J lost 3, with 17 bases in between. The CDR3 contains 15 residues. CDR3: CSVDFWTPADYGYTF. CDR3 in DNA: TGCAGCGTTGACTTCTGGACCCCCGCGGACTATGGCTACACCTTC.

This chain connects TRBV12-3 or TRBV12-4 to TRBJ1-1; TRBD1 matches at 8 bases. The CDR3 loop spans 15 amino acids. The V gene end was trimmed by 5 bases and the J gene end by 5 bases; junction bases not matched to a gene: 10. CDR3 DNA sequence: TGTGCCAGCAGTCCACAGGGGGGAGGAGGAACTGAAGCTTTCTTT. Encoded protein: CASSPQGGGGTEAFF.

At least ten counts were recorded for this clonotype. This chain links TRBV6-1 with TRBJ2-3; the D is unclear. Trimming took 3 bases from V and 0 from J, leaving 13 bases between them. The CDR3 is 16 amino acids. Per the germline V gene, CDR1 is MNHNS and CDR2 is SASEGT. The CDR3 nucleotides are TGTGCCAGCAGTGATTTCGTAATGCTCAGCACAGATACGCAGTATTTT. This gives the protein CASSDFVMLSTDTQYF.

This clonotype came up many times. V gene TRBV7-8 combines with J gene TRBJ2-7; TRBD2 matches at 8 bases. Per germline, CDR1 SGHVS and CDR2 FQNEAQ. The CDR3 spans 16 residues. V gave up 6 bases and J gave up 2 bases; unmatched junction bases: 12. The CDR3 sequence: CASSSLSSGLAYEQYF. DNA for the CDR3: TGTGCCAGCAGTTCCTTGTCTAGCGGGCTCGCCTACGAGCAGTACTTC.

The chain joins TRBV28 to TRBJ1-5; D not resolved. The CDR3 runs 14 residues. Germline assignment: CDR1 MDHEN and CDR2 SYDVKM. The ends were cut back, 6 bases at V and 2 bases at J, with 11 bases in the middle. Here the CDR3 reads CASRAEGGNQPQHF. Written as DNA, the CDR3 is TGTGCCAGCAGGGCCGAGGGAGGCAATCAGCCCCAGCATTTT.

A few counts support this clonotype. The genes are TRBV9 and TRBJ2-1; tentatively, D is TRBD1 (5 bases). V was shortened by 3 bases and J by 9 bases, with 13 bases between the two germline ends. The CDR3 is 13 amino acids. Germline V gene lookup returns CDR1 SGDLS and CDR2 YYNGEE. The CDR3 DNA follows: TGTGCCAGCAGCGCCCTGACAGTGGGTGAGCAGTTCTTC. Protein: CASSALTVGEQFF.